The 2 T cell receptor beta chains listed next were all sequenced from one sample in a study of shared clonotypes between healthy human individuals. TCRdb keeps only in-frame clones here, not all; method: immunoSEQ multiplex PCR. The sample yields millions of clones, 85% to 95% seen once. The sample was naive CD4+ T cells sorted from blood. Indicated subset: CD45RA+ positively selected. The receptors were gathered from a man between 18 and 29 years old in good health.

CDR3 sequence (DNA): TGTGCCAGCTCACCACCCCTGGGGCAGAACTATGGCTACACCTTC. This encodes CASSPPLGQNYGYTF. V gene TRBV18 combines with J gene TRBJ1-2; maybe TRBD1 (5 bases). Germline V gene lookup returns CDR1 KGHSH and CDR2 LQKENI. Trimming removed 0 bases at V and 2 bases at J, with 10 bases between. The CDR3 contains 15 residues.

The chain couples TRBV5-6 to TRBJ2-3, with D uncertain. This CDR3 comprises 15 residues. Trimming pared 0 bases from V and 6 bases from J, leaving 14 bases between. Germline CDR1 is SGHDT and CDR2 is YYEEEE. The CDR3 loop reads CASSLVTLVEDTQYF. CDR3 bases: TGTGCCAGCAGCTTGGTGACATTAGTAGAGGATACGCAGTATTTT.